These 20 T cell receptor beta chains were sequenced from one sample in a study of blood T cell repertoires in COVID-19. The assay was immunoSEQ multiplex PCR, and TCRdb's table has in-frame clones only and misses some. The sample lists about 260,000 clones, over 75% occurring once. The sample comprised peripheral blood. These receptors all stem from a woman in her sixties or seventies with COVID-19, enrolled during active disease.

The V gene is TRBV11-2, the J gene TRBJ2-1; weak D call: TRBD2 (6 bases). The germline gives CDR1 SGHAT, CDR2 FQNNGV. The CDR3 totals 15 residues. The V end lost 1 base, the J end lost 4 bases, and 11 bases lay between the germline ends. The CDR3 spells CASSLVLGGYNEQFF. Written as DNA, the CDR3 is TGTGCCAGCAGCTTAGTACTGGGGGGATACAATGAGCAGTTCTTC. Together with reference TRBV11-2 and TRBJ2-1, the CDR3 gives the full variable domain: EAGVAQSPRYKIIEKRQSVAFWCNPISGHATLYWYQQILGQGPKLLIQFQNNGVVDDSQLPKDRFSAERLKGVDSTLKIQPAKLEDSAVYLCASSLVLGGYNEQFFGPGTRLTVL.

The chain recombines TRBV28 with TRBJ1-5, with D perhaps matching TRBD1 (5 bases). The CDR3 contains 10 residues. Germline values: CDR1 MDHEN, CDR2 SYDVKM. V was clipped by 6 bases and J by 12 bases, with 9 bases between them. CDR3 DNA: TGTGCCAGCAGAGACAGTTTCCAGCATTTT. This codes for CASRDSFQHF. Variable domain in full (rest from reference TRBV28 and TRBJ1-5): DVKVTQSSRYLVKRTGEKVFLECVQDMDHENMFWYRQDPGLGLRLIYFSYDVKMKEKGDIPEGYSVSREKKERFSLILESASTNQTSMYLCASRDSFQHFGDGTRLSIL.

The rearrangement links TRBV27 to TRBJ1-2; D might be TRBD1 (6 bases). Germline assignment: CDR1 MNHEY and CDR2 SMNVEV (reference sequence). The CDR3 is 15 amino acids. Deletions cut 4 bases from V and 7 bases from J, with 19 bases between. For the CDR3, the DNA is TGTGCCAGCAGTTCCCACTCTACGGGACACCGTGGCTACACCTTC. Translated: CASSSHSTGHRGYTF.

The CDR3 DNA is TGTGCCAGCAGTGATATGAACACTGAAGCTTTCTTT. It yields the protein CASSDMNTEAFF. The gene calls are TRBV25-1 and TRBJ1-1; D not certain. The V end lost 3 bases, the J end lost 0 bases, and 2 bases lay between the germline ends. CDR3 length: 12 residues. Germline CDR1 MGHDK, CDR2 SYGVNS.

V is TRBV20-1 and J is TRBJ2-5; D may be TRBD1 (6 bases). The length of the CDR3 is 10 residues. Between the trimmed V and J ends, which lost 2 bases and 9 bases, there was a span of 7 bases. CDR1 and CDR2 (germline): DFQATT, SNEGSKA (reference sequence). Here the CDR3 reads CSARWTAQYF. DNA of the CDR3: TGCAGTGCTAGATGGACAGCCCAGTACTTC.

The chain couples TRBV27 to TRBJ1-1; 7 positions match TRBD1. In germline, CDR1 is MNHEY, CDR2 SMNVEV (reference sequence). J was trimmed by 4 bases and V by 6 bases; bases with no gene match: 8. CDR3 length: 14 residues. CDR3: CASSRGAVGTEAFF. CDR3 nucleotide sequence: TGTGCCAGCAGCAGGGGGGCTGTTGGCACTGAAGCTTTCTTT.

The chain uses TRBV10-2 and TRBJ2-1, with TRBD2 identical over 16 bases. The CDR3 is 17 residues long. Germline CDR1 is WSHSY and CDR2 is SAAADI. The V and J ends lost 6 bases and 6 bases, in that order; junction bases with no gene match: 8. As DNA, the CDR3 is TGCGCCAGCAGGGGGGGGACTAGCGGGAGGGTTGGCAATGAGCAGTTCTTC. Translation gives CASRGGTSGRVGNEQFF.

The V call is TRBV3-1 (or the pseudogene TRBV3-2), the J call TRBJ2-1; 10 bases are shared with TRBD2. Trimming took 2 bases from V and 9 from J; bases not matched to a gene: 4. There are 14 residues in the CDR3. Per germline, CDR1 LGHDT and CDR2 YNNKEL (reference sequence). The CDR3 spells CASSQLAGESEQFF. The CDR3 coding sequence is TGTGCCAGCAGCCAACTAGCGGGAGAGAGTGAGCAGTTCTTC.

This chain uses TRBV4-3 with TRBJ1-3, with D maybe TRBD1 (5 bases). V lost 0 bases, J lost 1 base, and 10 bases lay in between. This CDR3 comprises 16 residues. The germline V gene has CDR1 LGHNA and CDR2 YSLEER. CDR3 in amino acids: CASSQERQGSGNTIYF. CDR3 DNA sequence: TGCGCCAGCAGCCAAGAGAGGCAGGGATCTGGAAACACCATATATTTT.

V is TRBV10-3 and J is TRBJ1-1, with D hard to call. The CDR3 totals 14 residues. Germline assignment: CDR1 ENHRY and CDR2 SYGVKD. V was shortened by 0 bases and J by 1 base, with 6 bases between the two germline ends. The CDR3 coding sequence is TGTGCCATCAGTGAGTCGGCCAAGAACACTGAAGCTTTCTTT. Protein product: CAISESAKNTEAFF.

The chain combines TRBV19 with TRBJ1-5; D is unresolved. The CDR3 sequence is 15 residues long. V shed 3 bases and J shed 0 bases, with 9 bases lying between them. CDR1 is LNHDA and CDR2 is SQIVND in the germline V gene (reference sequence). The CDR3 bases are TGTGCCAGTAGTATGGAGGACCATAGCAATCAGCCCCAGCATTTT. Translating gives CASSMEDHSNQPQHF. The full variable domain, with the rest looked up from reference TRBV19 and TRBJ1-5, is DGGITQSPKYLFRKEGQNVTLSCEQNLNHDAMYWYRQDPGQGLRLIYYSQIVNDFQKGDIAEGYSVSREKKESFPLTVTSAQKNPTAFYLCASSMEDHSNQPQHFGDGTRLSIL.

This clone is a singleton in its sample. For the CDR3, the DNA is TGTGCCAGCAGCTTAGGGCAATCCTACAATGAGCAGTTCTTC. Protein: CASSLGQSYNEQFF. This chain uses TRBV7-2 with TRBJ2-1; unclear D gene. Germline V gene lookup returns CDR1 SGHTA and CDR2 FQGNSA. There are 14 residues in the CDR3. Trimming cost V 1 base and J 1 base, with 5 bases left between them.

The V and J genes are TRBV19 and TRBJ2-3; 7 bases agree with TRBD1. CDR1 is LNHDA, CDR2 SQIVND, per germline (reference sequence). The CDR3 spans 15 residues. V lost 5 bases, J lost 1 base, and 6 bases stayed unmatched. CDR3: CASSSGQERTDTQYF. The DNA for the CDR3 is TGTGCCAGTAGTTCTGGACAGGAGCGCACAGATACGCAGTATTTT.

The chain recombines TRBV10-3 with TRBJ1-2, with D possibly being TRBD1 (6 bases). The CDR3 runs to 14 residues. Germline CDR1 ENHRY, CDR2 SYGVKD. With 3 bases removed from V and 1 base from J, the gap between germline ends came to 9 bases. The CDR3 DNA sequence: TGTGCCATCAGTGATGGGGGCCTTAACTATGGCTACACCTTC. It specifies CAISDGGLNYGYTF.

The rearrangement joins TRBV6-5 to TRBJ2-3; D ambiguous. With 0 bases removed from V and 2 bases from J, the gap between germline ends came to 12 bases. The CDR3 sequence is 16 residues long. Germline V gene data show CDR1 as MNHEY and CDR2 as SVGAGI. CDR3 nucleotides: TGTGCCAGCAGTTACTCGGCAGGTCACCACACAGATACGCAGTATTTT. Amino acids: CASSYSAGHHTDTQYF.

This clone was recorded once. The chain couples TRBV30 to TRBJ1-1, with D possibly TRBD1 on 5 matching bases. The CDR3 covers 11 residues. Germline-derived CDR1 and CDR2 are GTSNPN and SVGIG (reference sequence). The CDR3 is CASGLNTEAFF. The CDR3 region has the DNA TGTGCTTCAGGGCTGAACACTGAAGCTTTCTTT.

This chain uses TRBV11-2 with TRBJ2-3; 11 nucleotides match TRBD2. Germline V gene lookup returns CDR1 SGHAT and CDR2 FQNNGV. This CDR3 spans 19 amino acids. With 3 bases clipped from V and 5 bases from J, the junction kept 16 bases outside the gene matches. CDR3: CASSFSHGRLAGTGDTQYF. The CDR3 nucleotides are TGTGCCAGCAGCTTCTCTCACGGGAGACTAGCGGGAACGGGAGATACGCAGTATTTT.

The V gene is TRBV28, the J gene TRBJ1-1; unclear D gene. This CDR3 contains 14 residues. With 1 base removed from V and 5 bases from J, the gap between germline ends came to 11 bases. CDR1 is MDHEN and CDR2 is SYDVKM in the germline V gene. The CDR3 nucleotides are TGTGCCAGCAGTTTATTTAATACGGGAACTGAAGCTTTCTTT. Protein sequence: CASSLFNTGTEAFF.

This clone is a singleton in its sample. The chain couples TRBV28 to TRBJ2-3; 9 bases are a match to TRBD2. V shed 3 bases and J 2 bases; nucleotides not matched to a gene: 6. From germline, CDR1 is MDHEN and CDR2 SYDVKM. The CDR3 totals 16 residues. Here the CDR3 reads CASSLAAGGDTDTQYF. The CDR3 nucleotides are TGTGCCAGCAGTTTGGCAGCGGGAGGTGACACAGATACGCAGTATTTT.

The chain joins TRBV30 to TRBJ2-7, with 7 bases lining up with TRBD1. V gave up 4 bases and J gave up 1 base; unmatched junction bases: 4. This CDR3 spans 13 amino acids. Germline values: CDR1 GTSNPN, CDR2 SVGIG (reference sequence). Here the CDR3 reads CAWTRQGSYEQYF. CDR3 in DNA: TGTGCCTGGACTAGACAGGGATCCTACGAGCAGTACTTC.